This entry features one T cell receptor (beta chain) sequence. Its antigen is still unknown. The CDR3 loop spans 14 amino acids. Germline-derived CDR1 and CDR2 are GTSNPN and SVGIG (reference sequence). Trimming left V 3 bases short and J 5 bases short, with 16 bases between. The sample belongs to a study of cytomegalovirus exposure and HLA in healthy donors. Points from the study as a whole: Presence/absence analyses assumed roughly uniform sequencing depth across donors, which may not hold. Altogether, some 160 TCR beta chains were recorded as cytomegalovirus-associated.

It was healthy bone marrow donors who served as donors. PCR was performed using 60 Vbeta and 13 Jbeta primers. Libraries were prepared by immunoSEQ multiplex PCR; TCRdb keeps only in-frame clonotypes and omits some of them. The listing records 50,000 or so clones. The V gene is TRBV30, the J gene TRBJ2-5, with a weak D call TRBD2 (7 bases). This receptor was obtained from a middle-aged woman in good health and CMV-seronegative. Material for sequencing was PBMCs. CDR3 DNA: TGTGCCTGGAGCGAAACGGCGGGGGCGGAGACCCAGTACTTC. This encodes CAWSETAGAETQYF.